The 20 T cell receptor beta chains below come from one sample, sequenced in a study of T-cell reconstitution after alpha-beta-depleted transplantation in children (TCRdb year 2016). Receptors were amplified or captured by PCR. Sequencing relied on an Illumina HiSeq 2500. TCR library preparation used molecular barcoding, with unique molecular identifiers applied to normalize quantification of the TCRbeta repertoire. The public reads were reprocessed in TCRdb via fastp at Q25 and MiXCR, keeping in-frame beta chains. Each entry merges the rows of one CDR3 protein and shows their most common DNA and genes. Recorded for this sample are 700,000 to 950,000 distinct CDR3 sequences; around 17% of them occurred a single time. The ten largest clones add up to roughly 5% of the sample. What this sample's treatment or condition label stands for: allogeneic hematopoietic cell transplantation with graft depleted of TCRalphabeta T cells and CD19 B cells.

Sequencing used PBMCs, mostly from graft donor cells, obtained 360 days after TCRalphabeta/CD19-depleted stem cell transplant. Source of these receptors: a male patient between 5 and 17 years old who had a stem cell transplant for acute lymphoblastic leukemia, so the T cells may come from the graft donor.

The chain uses TRBV5-1 and TRBJ2-1, with a tentative D call TRBD2 (5 bases). V was cut by 3 bases and J by 13 bases, with 23 bases left in between. CDR1 and CDR2 from the germline V gene are SGHRS and YFSETQ. The CDR3 totals 15 residues. CDR3 DNA: TGCGCCAGCAGCTCGCCCGGCGCTCGGGAAAAATCTCAGTTCTTC. Encoded protein: CASSSPGAREKSQFF.

This clonotype was found a few times. This CDR3 reads CASSFIGDRSYEQYF. DNA for the CDR3: TGCGCCAGCAGCTTCATAGGGGACAGGAGCTACGAGCAGTACTTC. The chain carries TRBV5-1 and TRBJ2-7; 8 nucleotides align to TRBD1. The junction had 7 bases not matched to a gene; V was cut back by 2 bases and J by 3 bases. Germline values: CDR1 SGHRS, CDR2 YFSETQ. CDR3 length: 15 residues.

The V and J genes are TRBV20-1 and TRBJ1-3, with TRBD1 identical over 10 bases. Germline CDR1 and CDR2: DFQATT and SNEGSKA (reference sequence). The junction had 5 bases not matched to a gene; V was cut back by 5 bases and J by 4 bases. The CDR3 totals 14 residues. The CDR3 here is CSAADRGLGNTIYF. Here the CDR3 DNA reads TGCAGTGCTGCTGACAGGGGGCTCGGAAACACCATATATTTT.

This clonotype showed up many times. The chain links TRBV7-3 to TRBJ1-5; D uncertain. This CDR3 spans 12 amino acids. With 1 base removed from V and 6 bases from J, the gap between germline ends came to 4 bases. Looked up from germline, CDR1 is SGHTA and CDR2 is FQGTGA. CDR3 DNA: TGTGCCAGCAGCTTAATTAGTCAGCCCCAGCATTTT. Amino acids: CASSLISQPQHF.

This clonotype was counted ten times or more. V and J are TRBV7-9 and TRBJ2-2; D not resolved. Trimming removed 6 bases at V and 6 bases at J, with 2 bases between. This CDR3 has 10 amino acids. CDR1 and CDR2 (germline): SEHNR, FQNEAQ (reference sequence). This CDR3 is CASRAGELFF. CDR3 sequence (DNA): TGTGCCAGCAGGGCCGGGGAGCTGTTTTTT.

There are a few counts of this clonotype. The chain is built from TRBV29-1 and TRBJ1-1, with D possibly being TRBD1 (6 bases). V was pared by 7 bases and J by 2 bases, with 17 bases between. The V gene's germline CDR1 is SQVTM and CDR2 ANQGSEA. This CDR3 contains 14 residues. The CDR3 region has the DNA TGCAGCGCTCCGGGCGGGACACCTAACACTGAAGCTTTCTTT. This encodes CSAPGGTPNTEAFF.

V usage is TRBV2 and J usage is TRBJ1-4; 12 bases are shared with TRBD1. The trim removed 6 bases at V and 2 bases at J, leaving 4 bases unmatched. Per germline, CDR1 SNHLY and CDR2 FYNNEI. This CDR3 has 16 residues. In DNA, the CDR3 is TGTGCCAGCAGGGGACAGGGGGCGAAGACTAATGAAAAACTGTTTTTT. It codes for CASRGQGAKTNEKLFF.

This clonotype was detected ten times or more. This chain joins TRBV15 and TRBJ2-7, with D possibly being TRBD1 (6 bases). CDR1 LNHNV and CDR2 YYDKDF come from the germline V gene (reference sequence). The CDR3 extends over 14 amino acids. The V gene lost 3 bases and the J gene lost 2 bases, with 11 bases spanning the gap. The CDR3 is CATSSQTGPYEQYF. The CDR3, as DNA: TGTGCCACCAGCAGCCAGACAGGCCCCTACGAGCAGTACTTC.

This clonotype came up a few times. V usage is TRBV9 and J usage is TRBJ2-1, with TRBD2 identical over 9 bases. The germline V gene has CDR1 SGDLS and CDR2 YYNGEE. This CDR3 has 18 residues. The ends lost 0 bases at V and 0 bases at J; junction bases unmatched: 7. The CDR3 bases are TGTGCCAGCAGCGTAGATCCTAGCGGGACCTTCTCCTACAATGAGCAGTTCTTC. Its translation is CASSVDPSGTFSYNEQFF.

This clonotype has only a few counts. The chain uses TRBV19 and TRBJ2-7; a weak D match, TRBD2 (5 bases). Germline-derived CDR1 and CDR2 are LNHDA and SQIVND (reference sequence). This CDR3 spans 14 amino acids. V was shortened by 2 bases and J by 6 bases, with 14 bases between the two germline ends. Written as DNA, the CDR3 is TGTGCCAGTAGTATATCAAGCGGCTCGGGCGAGCAGTACTTC. It codes for CASSISSGSGEQYF.

This sequence joins TRBV10-2 and TRBJ2-5; 10 bases map to TRBD2. This CDR3 is built from 15 residues. The ends lost 3 bases at V and 7 bases at J; junction bases unmatched: 8. The germline CDR1 and CDR2 sequences are WSHSY and SAAADI. CDR3 nucleotides: TGCGCCAGCAGTGACTCCGGACTAGCGGATAGGACCCAGTACTTC. This translates into CASSDSGLADRTQYF.

This rearrangement joins TRBV11-2 to TRBJ2-2; perhaps TRBD2 as D (7 bases). Trimming shortened V by 5 bases and J by 8 bases, and 18 bases separated the two germline ends. In germline, CDR1 is SGHAT, CDR2 FQNNGV. CDR3 length: 15 amino acids. DNA for the CDR3: TGTGCCAGCAGCCCAACGCGGGGGCTCTTGGGGGAGCTGTTTTTT. Its translation is CASSPTRGLLGELFF.

The chain uses TRBV18 and TRBJ2-7; 12 bases map to TRBD1. The CDR3 has 18 residues. The germline gives CDR1 KGHSH, CDR2 LQKENI. V lost 2 bases, J lost 7 bases, and 15 bases stayed unmatched. The CDR3 reads CASSPTIRPGQGAWEQYF. DNA for the CDR3: TGTGCCAGCTCACCAACAATCCGACCGGGACAGGGGGCTTGGGAGCAGTACTTC.

This clonotype has ten or more counts. Here the CDR3 DNA reads TGTGCCAGCAGCCGCCGGCTCCTGAACACCGGGGAGCTGTTTTTT. Its protein is CASSRRLLNTGELFF. The genes are TRBV11-1 and TRBJ2-2; no reliable D call. Trimming pared 5 bases from V and 1 base from J, leaving 11 bases between. The CDR3 spans 15 residues. CDR1 SGHAT and CDR2 FQDESV come from the germline V gene (reference sequence).

This sequence joins TRBV27 and TRBJ2-5; 7 bases match TRBD2. CDR1 is MNHEY, CDR2 SMNVEV, per germline (reference sequence). Trimming at V came to 4 bases and at J to 1 base, leaving 6 bases not matched to a gene. This CDR3 has 15 amino acids. CDR3 in amino acids: CASSWAGDTQETQYF. The CDR3 DNA is TGTGCCAGCAGTTGGGCGGGAGATACCCAAGAGACCCAGTACTTC.

This clonotype occurred a few times. This rearrangement joins TRBV4-1 to TRBJ2-3, with 7 bases identical to TRBD1. This CDR3 has 16 residues. The V gene's germline CDR1 is MGHRA and CDR2 YSYEKL. The trim removed 4 bases at V and 0 bases at J, leaving 7 bases unmatched. The CDR3 nucleotides are TGCGCCAGCAGCCTACAGAGGGGGCTAAGCACAGATACGCAGTATTTT. Translation: CASSLQRGLSTDTQYF.

The rearrangement links TRBV6-1 to TRBJ2-7, with a weak D call TRBD2 (5 bases). The ends were cut back, 8 bases at V and 0 bases at J, with 20 bases in the middle. The CDR3 is 16 residues long. Germline V CDR1 and CDR2: MNHNS, SASEGT. The CDR3 DNA reads as TGTGCCAGCCAAAAAATGGGCGGGCAGAGCTCCTACGAGCAGTACTTC. It encodes CASQKMGGQSSYEQYF.

V usage is TRBV10-2 and J usage is TRBJ2-4; maybe TRBD1 (7 bases). Germline V lookup: CDR1 WSHSY, CDR2 SAAADI. The CDR3 runs 16 residues. The V gene lost 3 bases and the J gene lost 0 bases, with 12 bases spanning the gap. The DNA of the CDR3 is TGCGCCAGCAGTGACCCAGGGGGACTAGCCAAAAACATTCAGTACTTC. Translating gives CASSDPGGLAKNIQYF.

This clonotype was seen many times. The chain links TRBV5-1 to TRBJ2-3; D not resolved. Trimming cost V 0 bases and J 4 bases, with 9 bases left between them. From germline, CDR1 is SGHRS and CDR2 YFSETQ. There are 14 residues in the CDR3. This CDR3 is CASSLGSVADTQYF. The CDR3 nucleotides read TGCGCCAGCAGCTTGGGATCGGTCGCAGATACGCAGTATTTT. The full variable domain, with the rest looked up from reference TRBV5-1 and TRBJ2-3, is KAGVTQTPRYLIKTRGQQVTLSCSPISGHRSVSWYQQTPGQGLQFLFEYFSETQRNKGNFPGRFSGRQFSNSRSEMNVSTLELGDSALYLCASSLGSVADTQYFGPGTRLTVL.

The chain employs TRBV5-1 and TRBJ2-4; 8 bases align to TRBD1. Germline V lookup: CDR1 SGHRS, CDR2 YFSETQ. The CDR3 is made up of 13 amino acids. J lost 8 bases, V lost 7 bases, and 8 bases had no gene match. The chain's CDR3 is CASGSGGGDIQYF. CDR3 DNA: TGCGCCAGCGGCTCAGGGGGCGGGGACATTCAGTACTTC.